Listed below are T cell receptor beta chains from one sample, sequenced in a study of regulatory T cells in long-lasting Graves disease. TCRdb fed the multiplex PCR reads into MiXCR, producing one record per CDR3 protein. This table holds 410,000 or so distinct CDR3 sequences, around 14% found once. These data also formed part of another study, on T cells in Graves' hyperthyroidism and ophthalmopathy.

The source material was peripheral blood mononuclear cells (PBMCs), sampled at new diagnosis, from a patient treated with antithyroid drugs. The receptors here all came from a woman aged 25 to 45 with Graves disease. Each CDR3 is given with its conserved first and last residue. The order of the fields is clone size, D gene, J gene, V gene, CDR3 protein, CDR3 DNA. A D gene is named only where the DNA matches it firmly. Clone size appears in some rows only: once, few, many, or a class for an expanded clone.

>many|TRBD2|TRBJ2-7|TRBV27
CASIKLAGGPVSRREQYF
TGTGCCAGCATTAAACTAGCGGGAGGCCCAGTTTCCCGTCGCGAGCAGTACTTC
>many|TRBD1|TRBJ1-2|TRBV9
CASSVAREGQGNGYTF
TGTGCCAGCAGCGTAGCCCGGGAGGGACAGGGTAATGGCTACACCTTC
>many|NA|TRBJ2-2|TRBV3-1
CASSRTDNTGELFF
TGCGCCAGCAGCCGGACGGACAACACCGGGGAGCTGTTTTTT
>many|NA|TRBJ2-2|TRBV3-1
CASSQGVGELFF
TGTGCCAGCAGCCAAGGCGTGGGGGAGCTGTTTTTT
>few|NA|TRBJ2-5|TRBV24-1
CATSDPRAQAETQYF
TGTGCCACCAGTGATCCCCGGGCTCAAGCAGAGACCCAGTACTTC
>many|NA|TRBJ2-3|TRBV5-5
CASSTILGARSTDTQYF
TGTGCCAGCAGCACCATTTTAGGAGCACGAAGCACAGATACGCAGTATTTT
>NA|NA|TRBJ2-1|TRBV3-1
CASREFPYDEQFF
TGTGCCAGCAGAGAGTTCCCCTACGATGAGCAGTTCTTC
>many|NA|TRBJ1-4|TRBV11-2
CASSYRIPPNEKLFF
TGTGCCAGCAGCTATCGGATACCCCCCAATGAAAAACTGTTTTTT
>few|NA|TRBJ2-2|TRBV6-2/TRBV6-3
CASSYLTAGYRPTGELFF
TGTGCCAGCAGTTACCTGACAGCAGGGTACCGTCCCACCGGGGAGCTGTTTTTT
>NA|NA|TRBJ1-1|TRBV5-1
CASGKGALNTEAFF
TGCGCCAGCGGTAAGGGCGCCCTGAACACTGAAGCTTTCTTT
>NA|NA|TRBJ2-2|TRBV15
CATSRDPPGALTGELFF
TGTGCCACCAGCAGAGACCCGCCAGGGGCCCTTACCGGGGAGCTGTTTTTT
>NA|NA|TRBJ1-5|TRBV7-2
CASSNPRVQPQHF
TGTGCCAGCAGCAACCCCCGAGTTCAGCCCCAGCATTTT
>NA|NA|TRBJ2-6|TRBV7-6
CASSLGGGSGANVLTF
TGTGCCAGCAGCTTAGGTGGGGGCTCTGGGGCCAACGTCCTGACTTTC
>NA|NA|TRBJ2-3|TRBV29-1
CSVEGFTELDTQYF
TGCAGCGTTGAAGGTTTCACAGAACTAGATACGCAGTATTTT
>many|NA|TRBJ2-7|TRBV5-5
CASSTGPTTGYEQYF
TGTGCCAGCAGCACCGGACCAACCACGGGCTACGAGCAGTACTTC
>many|TRBD2|TRBJ2-1|TRBV11-2
CASSYSAGGPYNEQFF
TGTGCCAGCAGCTATTCGGCGGGAGGGCCGTACAATGAGCAGTTCTTC
>many|NA|TRBJ2-5|TRBV27
CASSLSLYQETQYF
TGTGCCAGCAGTTTATCCCTGTACCAAGAGACCCAGTACTTC
>many|NA|TRBJ2-7|TRBV5-1
CASSLGPEYEQYF
TGCGCCAGCAGCTTGGGTCCCGAGTACGAGCAGTACTTC
>NA|TRBD1|TRBJ2-1|TRBV2
CASSGQTGTVYHEQFF
TGTGCCAGCAGTGGACAGACCGGGACAGTCTACCATGAGCAGTTCTTC
>many|TRBD2|TRBJ2-1|TRBV24-1
CATSGLAGYNEQFF
TGTGCCACCAGTGGATTAGCGGGGTACAATGAGCAGTTCTTC
>few|TRBD2|TRBJ2-1|TRBV7-9
CASSSPGSGRVNEQFF
TGTGCCAGCAGTTCCCCCGGCAGCGGGAGGGTGAATGAGCAGTTCTTC
>few|NA|TRBJ2-7|TRBV30
CACTGTAAYEQYF
TGTGCCTGTACCGGGACGGCTGCCTACGAGCAGTACTTC
>NA|TRBD2|TRBJ2-5|TRBV12-3/TRBV12-4
CASSPTSGSRGETQYF
TGTGCCAGCAGCCCCACTAGCGGGAGCCGGGGGGAGACCCAGTACTTC
>many|NA|TRBJ2-1|TRBV5-1
CASSLSSLANAYNEQFF
TGCGCCAGCAGCTTGTCTTCTCTAGCTAATGCCTACAATGAGCAGTTCTTC
>many|TRBD1|TRBJ2-1|TRBV11-2
CASSLPRQGGIQRNEQFF
TGTGCCAGCAGCTTACCTCGACAGGGGGGTATTCAAAGGAATGAGCAGTTCTTC
>many|TRBD2|TRBJ2-7|TRBV9
CASSVGLGSYEQYF
TGTGCCAGCAGCGTGGGACTAGGGTCCTACGAGCAGTACTTC
>NA|TRBD1|TRBJ2-7|TRBV5-1
CASSRIDRVNEQYF
TGTGCCAGCAGCCGAATAGACAGGGTAAACGAGCAGTACTTC
>few|NA|TRBJ1-1|TRBV7-8
CASSPGPQNTEAFF
TGTGCCAGCAGCCCGGGACCCCAGAACACTGAAGCTTTCTTT
>many|NA|TRBJ2-2|TRBV20-1
CSARDNTRTGELFF
TGCAGTGCTAGAGATAATACTCGAACCGGGGAGCTGTTTTTT
>NA|TRBD2|TRBJ2-3|TRBV28
CASSLGLAVRLTDTQYF
TGTGCCAGCAGTTTAGGACTAGCGGTACGTCTTACAGATACGCAGTATTTT
>NA|TRBD2|TRBJ2-5|TRBV28
CASRGTSGSGETQYF
TGTGCCAGCAGGGGGACTAGCGGGAGTGGGGAGACCCAGTACTTC
>many|NA|TRBJ1-2|TRBV27
CASRASWRAGGYTF
TGTGCCAGCAGGGCCTCGTGGAGGGCCGGTGGCTACACCTTC